This is a list of T cell receptor beta chains from one sample in a study of cytomegalovirus exposure and HLA in healthy donors. Data came from immunoSEQ multiplex PCR; TCRdb stores just in-frame clones and leaves some out. Counted here are 120,000 or so clones, around four fifths occurring once; the ten biggest clones make up around 5.9%. Sequenced: PBMCs. All receptors derive from a man aged 25-45 years in good health and CMV-seropositive. Each CDR3 is given with its conserved first and last residue. The D gene is left open where the match is weak. Only part of the rows carry a size: once, few, many, or a class if the clone is expanded.

d_gene: TRBD2; abundance: NA; j_gene: TRBJ2-2; v_gene: TRBV2; CDR3aa: CASREIIAGGPGELFF; CDR3nt: TGTGCCAGCAGAGAAATAATAGCGGGGGGACCCGGGGAGCTGTTTTTT
d_gene: NA; abundance: NA; j_gene: TRBJ1-6; v_gene: TRBV7-3; CDR3aa: CASSLSGARDDSPLHF; CDR3nt: TGTGCCAGCAGCTTATCAGGGGCGAGAGATGATTCACCCCTCCACTTT
d_gene: NA; abundance: NA; j_gene: TRBJ1-5; v_gene: TRBV9; CDR3aa: CASSVERGGNQPQHF; CDR3nt: TGTGCCAGCAGCGTAGAACGCGGGGGCAATCAGCCCCAGCATTTT
d_gene: TRBD2; abundance: NA; j_gene: TRBJ2-7; v_gene: TRBV5-8; CDR3aa: CASRTGLGLNEQYF; CDR3nt: TGTGCCAGCAGGACCGGACTAGGATTGAACGAGCAGTACTTC
d_gene: TRBD2; abundance: NA; j_gene: TRBJ2-1; v_gene: TRBV28; CDR3aa: CASSRGTSGGASEQFF; CDR3nt: TGTGCCAGCAGTAGAGGGACTAGCGGGGGGGCCAGTGAGCAGTTCTTC
d_gene: TRBD1; abundance: few; j_gene: TRBJ1-1; v_gene: TRBV7-2; CDR3aa: CASSLTGGNTEAFF; CDR3nt: TGTGCCAGCAGCCTTACAGGGGGCAACACTGAAGCTTTCTTT
d_gene: NA; abundance: NA; j_gene: TRBJ2-7; v_gene: TRBV19; CDR3aa: CASSTSGKNYEQYF; CDR3nt: TGTGCCAGTAGTACATCCGGGAAAAACTACGAGCAGTACTTC
d_gene: TRBD2; abundance: NA; j_gene: TRBJ2-3; v_gene: TRBV6-6; CDR3aa: CASSGGLAGGPDTQYF; CDR3nt: TGTGCCAGCAGTGGCGGACTAGCGGGGGGCCCGGATACGCAGTATTTT
d_gene: NA; abundance: NA; j_gene: TRBJ1-5; v_gene: TRBV28; CDR3aa: CASSLSLGASNQPQHF; CDR3nt: TGTGCCAGCAGTTTATCTCTGGGAGCGAGCAATCAGCCCCAGCATTTT
d_gene: TRBD1; abundance: NA; j_gene: TRBJ1-5; v_gene: TRBV18; CDR3aa: CASSPRQGLNQPQHF; CDR3nt: TGTGCCAGCTCACCACGACAGGGCCTCAATCAGCCCCAGCATTTT
d_gene: TRBD1; abundance: NA; j_gene: TRBJ1-1; v_gene: TRBV5-1; CDR3aa: CASSTGTANTEAFF; CDR3nt: TGCGCCAGCAGCACCGGGACAGCGAACACTGAAGCTTTCTTT
d_gene: TRBD1; abundance: few; j_gene: TRBJ1-1; v_gene: TRBV19; CDR3aa: CASSINGQGDTEAFF; CDR3nt: TGTGCCAGTAGTATTAATGGACAGGGTGACACTGAAGCTTTCTTT
d_gene: TRBD1; abundance: NA; j_gene: TRBJ1-2; v_gene: TRBV9; CDR3aa: CASSVGVWGQAYGYTF; CDR3nt: TGTGCCAGCAGCGTAGGTGTGTGGGGACAGGCCTATGGCTACACCTTC
d_gene: NA; abundance: NA; j_gene: TRBJ1-1; v_gene: TRBV19; CDR3aa: CASSNMPPDRVMNTEAFF; CDR3nt: TGTGCCAGTAGCAATATGCCCCCGGACAGAGTAATGAACACTGAAGCTTTCTTT
d_gene: NA; abundance: NA; j_gene: TRBJ2-3; v_gene: TRBV5-1; CDR3aa: CASSLRPGIPPDTQYF; CDR3nt: TGCGCCAGCAGCCTGAGACCCGGGATACCACCAGATACGCAGTATTTT
d_gene: TRBD1; abundance: NA; j_gene: TRBJ1-1; v_gene: TRBV10-3; CDR3aa: CAISSTHRGGYTEAFF; CDR3nt: TGTGCCATCAGCTCGACACACAGGGGTGGCTACACTGAAGCTTTCTTT
d_gene: NA; abundance: NA; j_gene: TRBJ1-3; v_gene: TRBV7-8; CDR3aa: CASSLALSRYSGNTIYF; CDR3nt: TGTGCCAGCAGCTTAGCTCTTTCTCGTTACTCTGGAAACACCATATATTTT
d_gene: NA; abundance: once; j_gene: TRBJ1-2; v_gene: TRBV4-1; CDR3aa: CASSQGTGTYGYTF; CDR3nt: TGCGCCAGCAGCCAAGGAACAGGGACCTATGGCTACACCTTC
d_gene: NA; abundance: NA; j_gene: TRBJ1-3; v_gene: TRBV6-5; CDR3aa: CASSFSHSGNTIYF; CDR3nt: TGTGCCAGCAGTTTCTCTCACTCTGGAAACACCATATATTTT
d_gene: TRBD1; abundance: few; j_gene: TRBJ2-7; v_gene: TRBV7-2; CDR3aa: CASSLQQGLYHEQYF; CDR3nt: TGTGCCAGCAGCCTCCAACAGGGGTTGTACCACGAGCAGTACTTC
d_gene: TRBD1; abundance: NA; j_gene: TRBJ2-7; v_gene: TRBV10-3; CDR3aa: CAISDRDRSSYEQYF; CDR3nt: TGTGCCATCAGTGACCGGGACAGGAGCTCCTACGAGCAGTACTTC
d_gene: TRBD1; abundance: NA; j_gene: TRBJ1-5; v_gene: TRBV18; CDR3aa: CASSPGQNSNQPQHF; CDR3nt: TGTGCCAGCTCACCGGGACAGAATTCCAATCAGCCCCAGCATTTT
d_gene: NA; abundance: NA; j_gene: TRBJ1-5; v_gene: TRBV9; CDR3aa: CASTEGDQPQHF; CDR3nt: TGTGCCAGCACAGAAGGGGATCAGCCCCAGCATTTT
d_gene: TRBD1; abundance: NA; j_gene: TRBJ1-1; v_gene: TRBV5-6; CDR3aa: CASSPLRQGGMNTEAFF; CDR3nt: TGTGCCAGCAGCCCTCTTAGGCAGGGGGGCATGAACACTGAAGCTTTCTTT
d_gene: TRBD1; abundance: NA; j_gene: TRBJ1-4; v_gene: TRBV29-1; CDR3aa: CSAAQGAGEKLFF; CDR3nt: TGCAGCGCCGCACAGGGGGCAGGAGAAAAACTGTTTTTT
d_gene: TRBD2; abundance: NA; j_gene: TRBJ2-2; v_gene: TRBV7-9; CDR3aa: CASSPTSGYTGELFF; CDR3nt: TGTGCCAGCAGCCCGACTAGCGGGTACACCGGGGAGCTGTTTTTT
d_gene: NA; abundance: NA; j_gene: TRBJ2-1; v_gene: TRBV27; CDR3aa: CASSLTVLSYNEQFF; CDR3nt: TGTGCCAGCAGTTTAACGGTACTTTCCTACAATGAGCAGTTCTTC
d_gene: TRBD1; abundance: few; j_gene: TRBJ1-1; v_gene: TRBV4-1; CDR3aa: CASSHPDRHEAFF; CDR3nt: TGCGCCAGCAGCCACCCGGACAGGCATGAAGCTTTCTTT
d_gene: NA; abundance: NA; j_gene: TRBJ2-7; v_gene: TRBV18; CDR3aa: CASSGQSYEQYF; CDR3nt: TGTGCCAGCTCAGGACAGAGCTACGAGCAGTACTTC
d_gene: TRBD2; abundance: NA; j_gene: TRBJ2-1; v_gene: TRBV7-2; CDR3aa: CASSLKAGTRYLSYNEQFF; CDR3nt: TGTGCCAGCAGCTTAAAAGCCGGGACTAGATATCTGTCCTACAATGAGCAGTTCTTC
d_gene: TRBD1; abundance: once; j_gene: TRBJ1-1; v_gene: TRBV2; CDR3aa: CASSWTGVGEAFF; CDR3nt: TGTGCCAGCAGTTGGACAGGGGTGGGTGAAGCTTTCTTT
d_gene: NA; abundance: NA; j_gene: TRBJ1-5; v_gene: TRBV19; CDR3aa: CASSYSESGDQPQHF; CDR3nt: TGTGCCAGTAGTTATTCCGAATCAGGGGATCAGCCCCAGCATTTT
d_gene: TRBD1; abundance: NA; j_gene: TRBJ1-1; v_gene: TRBV4-2; CDR3aa: CASSQDPRTGSEAFF; CDR3nt: TGTGCCAGCAGCCAAGATCCCCGGACAGGGTCTGAAGCTTTCTTT
d_gene: NA; abundance: NA; j_gene: TRBJ2-1; v_gene: TRBV5-1; CDR3aa: CASSLGTPREQFF; CDR3nt: TGCGCCAGCAGCCTAGGGACTCCTAGAGAGCAGTTCTTC
d_gene: TRBD1; abundance: NA; j_gene: TRBJ1-6; v_gene: TRBV27; CDR3aa: CASSFLTGTPNSPLHF; CDR3nt: TGTGCCAGCAGTTTCTTGACAGGGACACCCAATTCACCCCTCCACTTT
d_gene: NA; abundance: NA; j_gene: TRBJ2-3; v_gene: TRBV2; CDR3aa: CASSEGLTTTDTQYF; CDR3nt: TGTGCCAGCAGTGAAGGGTTGACAACGACAGATACGCAGTATTTT
d_gene: NA; abundance: many; j_gene: TRBJ1-6; v_gene: TRBV6-5; CDR3aa: CASSGPDTNSPLHF; CDR3nt: TGTGCCAGCAGTGGCCCGGACACAAATTCACCCCTCCACTTT
d_gene: NA; abundance: few; j_gene: TRBJ1-1; v_gene: TRBV28; CDR3aa: CASSFRNTEAFF; CDR3nt: TGTGCCAGCAGTTTTCGGAACACTGAAGCTTTCTTT
d_gene: TRBD1; abundance: NA; j_gene: TRBJ2-7; v_gene: TRBV12-5; CDR3aa: CASGSGQGPYEQYF; CDR3nt: TGTGCTAGTGGTTCGGGACAGGGCCCCTACGAGCAGTACTTC
d_gene: TRBD1; abundance: NA; j_gene: TRBJ2-4; v_gene: TRBV2; CDR3aa: CASTEMGQGNKNIQYF; CDR3nt: TGTGCCAGCACCGAGATGGGACAGGGTAACAAAAACATTCAGTACTTC
d_gene: TRBD1; abundance: NA; j_gene: TRBJ1-5; v_gene: TRBV11-2; CDR3aa: CASRQGVGQPQHF; CDR3nt: TGTGCCAGTAGACAGGGTGTAGGACAGCCCCAGCATTTT
d_gene: NA; abundance: NA; j_gene: TRBJ1-2; v_gene: TRBV30; CDR3aa: CAWGSRERYGYTF; CDR3nt: TGTGCCTGGGGCTCCAGGGAAAGGTACGGCTACACCTTC
d_gene: NA; abundance: NA; j_gene: TRBJ1-5; v_gene: TRBV27; CDR3aa: CASSLNAGLQPQHF; CDR3nt: TGTGCCAGCAGTTTAAATGCGGGGCTTCAGCCCCAGCATTTT
d_gene: NA; abundance: NA; j_gene: TRBJ2-3; v_gene: TRBV7-3; CDR3aa: CASSLRQSTDTQYF; CDR3nt: TGTGCCAGCAGCTTAAGGCAGAGCACAGATACGCAGTATTTT
d_gene: TRBD1; abundance: once; j_gene: TRBJ2-1; v_gene: TRBV29-1; CDR3aa: CSGTNVKGTGSYNEQFF; CDR3nt: TGCAGCGGGACGAACGTGAAGGGGACAGGCTCCTACAATGAGCAGTTCTTC
d_gene: NA; abundance: NA; j_gene: TRBJ1-6; v_gene: TRBV11-3; CDR3aa: CASSPGNSPLHF; CDR3nt: TGTGCCAGCAGCCCGGGTAATTCACCCCTCCACTTT
d_gene: NA; abundance: NA; j_gene: TRBJ1-1; v_gene: TRBV27; CDR3aa: CASSQGSLAEAFF; CDR3nt: TGTGCCAGCAGCCAGGGATCGCTGGCTGAAGCTTTCTTT
d_gene: NA; abundance: NA; j_gene: TRBJ1-5; v_gene: TRBV30; CDR3aa: CAWSVQGEQPQHF; CDR3nt: TGTGCCTGGAGTGTACAGGGAGAACAGCCCCAGCATTTT
d_gene: NA; abundance: NA; j_gene: TRBJ2-3; v_gene: TRBV7-9; CDR3aa: CASRRGSQDTQYF; CDR3nt: TGTGCCAGCAGACGGGGGTCCCAGGATACGCAGTATTTT
d_gene: NA; abundance: NA; j_gene: TRBJ2-5; v_gene: TRBV7-9; CDR3aa: CSSSPRVQLGETQYF; CDR3nt: TGTTCCAGCAGCCCACGGGTCCAGTTGGGAGAGACCCAGTACTTC
d_gene: NA; abundance: few; j_gene: TRBJ1-2; v_gene: TRBV4-3; CDR3aa: CASSQDPGSFYGYTF; CDR3nt: TGCGCCAGCAGCCAAGATCCAGGCAGCTTCTATGGCTACACCTTC
d_gene: NA; abundance: NA; j_gene: TRBJ2-6; v_gene: TRBV5-6; CDR3aa: CASSEEGWSGANVLTF; CDR3nt: TGTGCCAGCAGCGAAGAGGGATGGTCTGGGGCCAACGTCCTGACTTTC
d_gene: NA; abundance: NA; j_gene: TRBJ1-1; v_gene: TRBV7-9; CDR3aa: CSSSVHGDTEAFF; CDR3nt: TGTTCCAGCAGCGTCCACGGAGACACTGAAGCTTTCTTT
d_gene: NA; abundance: NA; j_gene: TRBJ1-1; v_gene: TRBV7-9; CDR3aa: CSSTGVGTEAFF; CDR3nt: TGTTCCAGCACCGGGGTGGGGACTGAAGCTTTCTTT
d_gene: TRBD2; abundance: few; j_gene: TRBJ2-3; v_gene: TRBV6-4; CDR3aa: CASSETSGAADTQYF; CDR3nt: TGTGCCAGCAGTGAGACTAGCGGGGCTGCAGATACGCAGTATTTT
d_gene: NA; abundance: NA; j_gene: TRBJ2-7; v_gene: TRBV28; CDR3aa: CASSLETGYYEQYF; CDR3nt: TGTGCCAGCAGTTTAGAGACGGGATACTACGAGCAGTACTTC
d_gene: NA; abundance: NA; j_gene: TRBJ1-5; v_gene: TRBV2; CDR3aa: CASNKDSSNQPQHF; CDR3nt: TGTGCCAGCAACAAAGACAGTAGCAATCAGCCCCAGCATTTT
d_gene: NA; abundance: NA; j_gene: TRBJ1-6; v_gene: TRBV6-1; CDR3aa: CASTEGEGGSPLHF; CDR3nt: TGTGCCAGCACCGAAGGCGAGGGAGGTTCACCCCTCCACTTT
d_gene: NA; abundance: NA; j_gene: TRBJ1-4; v_gene: TRBV5-6; CDR3aa: CASSLWGRDHEKLFF; CDR3nt: TGTGCCAGCAGCTTGTGGGGCAGGGATCATGAAAAACTGTTTTTT